This passage covers 30 T cell receptor beta chains from one sample sequenced in a study of stem cell transplantation in POMP-related autoinflammatory disease. The method was immunoSEQ multiplex PCR; TCRdb's version includes in-frame clones alone and lacks a portion of them. The table lists some 70,000 clones, approximately 91% of them singletons, with around 0.72% in the top ten. This material consisted of CD4+ T cells from PBMCs, taken after stem cell transplantation. Every receptor here comes from a human patient with POMP-related autoinflammation and immune dysregulation (PRAID). A subset of T cells may come from the graft donor.

The CDR3, as DNA: TGTGCCAGCAGCTTAAGTGGTTACGAGCAGTACTTC. Translated, it gives CASSLSGYEQYF. The chain recombines TRBV11-2 with TRBJ2-7; D is uncertain. The CDR3 contains 12 residues. Germline CDR1 and CDR2: SGHAT and FQNNGV. Deletions cut 2 bases from V and 4 bases from J, with 6 bases between.

The V gene is TRBV18, the J gene TRBJ1-4; D possibly corresponds to TRBD1 (5 bases). CDR1 is KGHSH, CDR2 LQKENI, per germline. The CDR3 runs 15 residues. V dropped 3 bases and J dropped 3 bases, with 11 bases sitting between them. This CDR3 is CASSPQGPSNEKLFF. CDR3 DNA sequence: TGTGCCAGCTCACCGCAGGGACCGTCTAATGAAAAACTGTTTTTT. The entire variable domain, with the rest obtained from reference TRBV18 and TRBJ1-4, is as follows: NAGVMQNPRHLVRRRGQEARLRCSPMKGHSHVYWYRQLPEEGLKFMVYLQKENIIDESGMPKERFSAEFPKEGPSILRIQQVVRGDSAAYFCASSPQGPSNEKLFFGSGTQLSVL.

This chain links TRBV11-2 with TRBJ2-1; TRBD2 matches at 10 bases. Unmatched junction bases numbered 5, after V lost 0 bases and J lost 9 bases. The germline V gene has CDR1 SGHAT and CDR2 FQNNGV. The CDR3 extends over 15 amino acids. The CDR3 spells CASSLDFLAGAEQFF. DNA of the CDR3: TGTGCCAGCAGCTTAGACTTTCTAGCGGGGGCTGAGCAGTTCTTC.

The chain carries TRBV19 and TRBJ2-6; D gene ambiguous. V dropped 5 bases and J dropped 0 bases, with 8 bases sitting between them. The CDR3 is 15 residues long. The germline CDR1 and CDR2 sequences are LNHDA and SQIVND (reference sequence). The CDR3 DNA reads TGTGCCAGTAGTGGCCTTGCCTCTGGGGCCAACGTCCTGACTTTC. Its translation is CASSGLASGANVLTF. Drawing the rest from reference TRBV19 and TRBJ2-6, the complete variable domain is DGGITQSPKYLFRKEGQNVTLSCEQNLNHDAMYWYRQDPGQGLRLIYYSQIVNDFQKGDIAEGYSVSREKKESFPLTVTSAQKNPTAFYLCASSGLASGANVLTFGAGSRLTVL.

V is TRBV3-1 (or the pseudogene TRBV3-2) and J is TRBJ1-1; the D is unclear. Trimming stripped 1 base from V and 10 bases from J, with 13 bases between. The CDR3 sequence is 13 residues long. Germline V gene lookup returns CDR1 LGHDT and CDR2 YNNKEL (reference sequence). CDR3 bases: TGTGCCAGCAGCCAAGGTTCCGGGGTAGGAGCTTTCTTT. Its protein product is CASSQGSGVGAFF.

This clone was picked up a small number of times. V gene TRBV6-2 or TRBV6-3 combines with J gene TRBJ2-7; TRBD2 matches at 11 bases. The CDR3 is 13 residues long. With 5 bases clipped from V and 3 bases from J, the junction kept 0 bases outside the gene matches. CDR1 is MNHEY, CDR2 SVGEGT, per germline. CDR3 region: CASSLAGGYEQYF. CDR3 in DNA: TGTGCCAGCAGTCTAGCGGGGGGCTACGAGCAGTACTTC.

This sequence joins TRBV2 and TRBJ2-2; D not certain. The CDR3 is 14 amino acids. Germline assignment: CDR1 SNHLY and CDR2 FYNNEI. Between the trimmed V and J ends, which lost 5 bases and 2 bases, there was a span of 9 bases. The CDR3 sequence is CASSRFVNTGELFF. CDR3 DNA: TGTGCCAGCAGTAGGTTCGTCAACACCGGGGAGCTGTTTTTT.

The CDR3 region is CASSLEGSWGEQFF. The CDR3, as DNA: TGTGCCAGCAGCTTAGAGGGCTCATGGGGTGAGCAGTTCTTC. V is TRBV7-9 and J is TRBJ2-1; D unclear. The CDR3 sequence is 14 residues long. V was pared by 1 base and J by 9 bases, with 13 bases between. Germline CDR1 reads SEHNR; CDR2 reads FQNEAQ (reference sequence).

The genes are TRBV2 and TRBJ2-4; tentative D call: TRBD1 (6 bases). CDR3 length equals 12 residues. The germline V gene has CDR1 SNHLY and CDR2 FYNNEI. The V and J ends lost 6 bases and 8 bases respectively, with 11 bases between them. CDR3 sequence: CASSRKGDIQYF. The CDR3, as DNA: TGTGCCAGCAGCAGGAAGGGGGACATTCAGTACTTC.

The chain joins TRBV6-2 or TRBV6-3 to TRBJ2-3; perhaps TRBD2 as D (6 bases). V was pared by 6 bases and J by 1 base, with 14 bases between. There are 15 residues in the CDR3. Germline CDR1 and CDR2: MNHEY and SVGEGT. The DNA for the CDR3 is TGTGCCAGCAGCATGGGACTCTTCGGCACAGATACGCAGTATTTT. It is translated as CASSMGLFGTDTQYF.

The V and J genes are TRBV4-1 and TRBJ2-3, with 7 bases identical to TRBD1. CDR1 and CDR2 (germline): MGHRA, YSYEKL. V dropped 1 base and J dropped 6; count of bases not matched to a gene: 7. The CDR3 spans 15 residues. This chain's CDR3 is CASSQVQGMGDTQYF. The DNA of the CDR3 is TGCGCCAGCAGCCAAGTACAGGGGATGGGGGATACGCAGTATTTT.

J is TRBJ2-1 and V is TRBV14; the match to TRBD2 covers 8 bases. The CDR3 runs to 17 residues. The trim removed 1 base at V and 5 bases at J, leaving 10 bases unmatched. The germline CDR1 and CDR2 sequences are SGHDN and FVKESK. CDR3 protein: CASSQGLGRGVDNEQFF. In nucleotides, the CDR3 is TGTGCCAGCAGCCAAGGGCTTGGGCGGGGGGTGGACAATGAGCAGTTCTTC.

This clone is a singleton in its sample. This chain links TRBV28 with TRBJ1-1; 10 positions agree with TRBD1. Germline values: CDR1 MDHEN, CDR2 SYDVKM. The CDR3 runs to 14 residues. The trim removed 7 bases at V and 3 bases at J, leaving 5 bases unmatched. The CDR3 nucleotides read TGTGCCAGCACCCTGGACAGGGGGGACACTGAAGCTTTCTTT. Translating it yields CASTLDRGDTEAFF. Based on the CDR3 plus reference TRBV28 and TRBJ1-1, the full variable domain is DVKVTQSSRYLVKRTGEKVFLECVQDMDHENMFWYRQDPGLGLRLIYFSYDVKMKEKGDIPEGYSVSREKKERFSLILESASTNQTSMYLCASTLDRGDTEAFFGQGTRLTVV.

The chain links TRBV27 to TRBJ2-2; 9 bases are a match to TRBD1. The junction had 9 bases not matched to a gene; V was cut back by 10 bases and J by 6 bases. The CDR3 extends over 14 amino acids. Per germline, CDR1 MNHEY and CDR2 SMNVEV (reference sequence). The CDR3 DNA sequence: TGTGCCACTAGGGGACAGGGAAGGTCCGGGGAGCTGTTTTTT. This codes for CATRGQGRSGELFF.

The genes are TRBV29-1 and TRBJ2-7; the match to TRBD2 covers 7 bases. CDR1 SQVTM and CDR2 ANQGSEA come from the germline V gene. This CDR3 contains 13 residues. With V trimmed by 6 bases and J by 2 bases, 7 bases remained unmatched. The CDR3 DNA reads TGCAGCGTCCGCGGGAGACTGGCCTACGAGCAGTACTTC. It codes for CSVRGRLAYEQYF.

This clone was observed a handful of times. The chain uses TRBV6-1 and TRBJ2-2, with D maybe TRBD2 (6 bases). Germline V gives CDR1 MNHNS, CDR2 SASEGT. CDR3 length: 15 amino acids. V lost 2 bases and J 3 bases, leaving 10 bases between the germline ends. CDR3 sequence: CASSERWGDTGELFF. In DNA form, the CDR3 reads TGTGCCAGCAGTGAACGTTGGGGGGACACCGGGGAGCTGTTTTTT.

The genes are TRBV5-8 and TRBJ1-5; no clear D. Germline loops: CDR1 SGHTS, CDR2 YDEGEE. Trimming removed 4 bases at V and 7 bases at J, with 24 bases between. This CDR3 has 17 residues. The CDR3 region is CASSPPRRGIRSQPQHF. Here the CDR3 DNA reads TGTGCCAGCAGCCCTCCGAGGCGGGGAATACGGAGCCAGCCCCAGCATTTT.

This clone has more than one count but fewer than ten. This chain links TRBV7-9 with TRBJ1-2, with D unresolved. V gave up 1 base and J gave up 4 bases, with 13 bases separating them. In germline, CDR1 is SEHNR, CDR2 FQNEAQ (reference sequence). The CDR3 has 15 amino acids. Here the CDR3 reads CASSLEGSLGYGYTF. The DNA for the CDR3 is TGTGCCAGCAGCTTAGAGGGCAGCCTCGGCTATGGCTACACCTTC.

V gene TRBV29-1 combines with J gene TRBJ2-1, with a possible D match to TRBD1 (6 bases). The germline gives CDR1 SQVTM, CDR2 ANQGSEA. This CDR3 spans 15 amino acids. Trimming left V 5 bases short and J 0 bases short, with 14 bases between. CDR3 residues: CSVSRDIPSYNEQFF. In DNA, the CDR3 is TGCAGCGTTTCCCGGGACATTCCCTCCTACAATGAGCAGTTCTTC.

This clone was seen only once. The chain joins TRBV6-1 to TRBJ1-1, with a weak D call TRBD1 (5 bases). CDR3 length equals 16 residues. Germline V gene data show CDR1 as MNHNS and CDR2 as SASEGT. V lost 2 bases and J 6 bases, leaving 19 bases between the germline ends. DNA of the CDR3: TGTGCCAGCAGTGAATTCGGCAGGGTCTCGGTTTCTGAAGCTTTCTTT. Translation gives CASSEFGRVSVSEAFF.

This clone was observed a handful of times. The chain employs TRBV2 and TRBJ1-2, with a weak D call TRBD1 (5 bases). V was trimmed by 1 base and J by 4 bases, leaving 10 bases between them. Germline CDR1 is SNHLY and CDR2 is FYNNEI. The CDR3 consists of 14 residues. The chain's CDR3 is CASSEESGGYGYTF. CDR3 coding DNA: TGTGCCAGCAGTGAAGAGTCCGGGGGCTATGGCTACACCTTC.

This chain links TRBV12-3 or TRBV12-4 with TRBJ2-1; D gene unclear. The CDR3 runs 12 residues. Trimming shortened V by 4 bases and J by 4 bases, and 5 bases separated the two germline ends. The CDR3 is CASSSRYNEQFF. CDR3 in DNA: TGTGCCAGCAGTTCAAGGTACAATGAGCAGTTCTTC.

This chain uses TRBV24-1 with TRBJ2-7; 10 bases align to TRBD1. V shed 3 bases and J 1 base; nucleotides not matched to a gene: 5. This CDR3 region has 16 residues. Per the germline V gene, CDR1 is KGHDR and CDR2 is SFDVKD. CDR3 bases: TGTGCCACCAGTGATCCACGGACAGGGGGGTCCTACGAGCAGTACTTC. Translating gives CATSDPRTGGSYEQYF.

The chain links TRBV27 to TRBJ1-2; no reliable D call. Germline V gene lookup returns CDR1 MNHEY and CDR2 SMNVEV (reference sequence). This CDR3 contains 15 residues. The V and J ends lost 4 bases and 4 bases respectively, with 16 bases between them. The CDR3, as DNA: TGTGCCAGCAGTTCCCTCGGGAAAGTATCCTATGGCTACACCTTC. It translates to CASSSLGKVSYGYTF.

This clone is a singleton in its sample. The chain links TRBV18 to TRBJ2-5; possibly TRBD2 for D (6 bases). Germline V gives CDR1 KGHSH, CDR2 LQKENI. The V gene lost 1 base and the J gene lost 0 bases, with 15 bases spanning the gap. CDR3 size: 17 residues. CDR3 sequence reads: CASSPLALANHQETQYF. CDR3 nucleotides: TGTGCCAGCTCACCACTTGCCCTAGCGAACCACCAAGAGACCCAGTACTTC. The variable domain in full, with the rest retrieved from reference TRBV18 and TRBJ2-5, is NAGVMQNPRHLVRRRGQEARLRCSPMKGHSHVYWYRQLPEEGLKFMVYLQKENIIDESGMPKERFSAEFPKEGPSILRIQQVVRGDSAAYFCASSPLALANHQETQYFGPGTRLLVL.

The V gene is TRBV24-1, the J gene TRBJ1-1; D gene unclear. The ends were cut back, 7 bases at V and 1 base at J, with 9 bases in the middle. The CDR3 totals 13 residues. Germline CDR1 and CDR2: KGHDR and SFDVKD. In DNA form, the CDR3 reads TGTGCCACCAGCCTCCGGGCGAACACTGAAGCTTTCTTT. Translation gives CATSLRANTEAFF.

V is TRBV12-3 or TRBV12-4 and J is TRBJ2-3; D remains unclear. This CDR3 is 12 amino acids long. Trimming removed 7 bases at V and 4 bases at J, with 9 bases between. The CDR3 sequence: CASTDLADTQYF. DNA for the CDR3: TGTGCCAGCACCGATCTTGCAGATACGCAGTATTTT.

The chain couples TRBV24-1 to TRBJ2-3, with D unclear. The CDR3 is 13 amino acids. CDR1 is KGHDR, CDR2 SFDVKD, per germline. Deletions cut 6 bases from V and 4 bases from J, with 10 bases between. The CDR3 nucleotides read TGTGCCACCAGTCGAAGGAACTCAGATACGCAGTATTTT. This gives the protein CATSRRNSDTQYF.

The chain couples TRBV11-2 to TRBJ2-3, with 8 bases lining up with TRBD1. Trimming took 1 base from V and 3 from J; bases not matched to a gene: 6. This CDR3 comprises 16 residues. In germline, CDR1 is SGHAT, CDR2 FQNNGV. The CDR3 here is CASSLGQGLGTDTQYF. In DNA, the CDR3 is TGTGCCAGCAGCTTAGGACAGGGGTTGGGTACAGATACGCAGTATTTT.

This sequence joins TRBV6-5 and TRBJ1-1, with D tentatively TRBD1 (5 bases). Per germline, CDR1 MNHEY and CDR2 SVGAGI. This CDR3 region has 14 residues. The V end was cut by 7 bases, the J end by 0 bases, with 12 bases between. CDR3 amino acids: CASTRDSMNTEAFF. DNA of the CDR3: TGTGCCAGCACTAGAGACAGCATGAACACTGAAGCTTTCTTT.